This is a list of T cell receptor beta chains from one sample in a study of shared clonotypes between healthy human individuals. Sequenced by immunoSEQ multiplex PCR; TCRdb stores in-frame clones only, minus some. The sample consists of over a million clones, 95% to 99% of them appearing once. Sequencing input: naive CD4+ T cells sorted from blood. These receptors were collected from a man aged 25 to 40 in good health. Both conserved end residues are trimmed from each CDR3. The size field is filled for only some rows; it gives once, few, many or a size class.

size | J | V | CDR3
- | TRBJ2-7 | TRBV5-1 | ASSSHSYEQY
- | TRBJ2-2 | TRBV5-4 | ASSADNPGQNTGELF
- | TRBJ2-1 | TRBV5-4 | ASSLAGAGSYNEQF
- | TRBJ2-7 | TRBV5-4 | ATQPRESAEQY
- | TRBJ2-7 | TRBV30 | AWCPRLGQGIPYEQY
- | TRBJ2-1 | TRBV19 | ASSGDWGSGNEQF
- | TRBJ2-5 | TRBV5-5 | ASSLGLALQETQY
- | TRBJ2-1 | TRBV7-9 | ASSSGTLLYYNEQF
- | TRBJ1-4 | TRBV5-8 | ASSLALALGGIPRKLF
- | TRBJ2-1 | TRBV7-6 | ASSPRLRGQGYNEQF
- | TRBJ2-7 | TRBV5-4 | ASSLVGQNSYEQY
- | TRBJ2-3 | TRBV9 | ASSVGRAHGADTQY
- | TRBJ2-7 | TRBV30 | AWQGTTYEQY
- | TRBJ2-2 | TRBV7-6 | ASSPSQGARHGELF
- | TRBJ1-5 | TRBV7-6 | ASSPDLNQPQH
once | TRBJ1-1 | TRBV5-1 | ASSLAGQGAIDTEAF
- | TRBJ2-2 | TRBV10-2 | ASHGSGELF
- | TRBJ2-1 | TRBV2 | ASSEYDNEQF